This T cell receptor beta chain was profiled in a study of blood T cell repertoires in COVID-19. Study in general: Some COVID-19 samples were acute and others convalescent; all came from the United States, Italy and Spain.

Study processing details: Reference gene primer amplification gave estimated nucleated cell counts. Measured with immunoSEQ multiplex PCR; TCRdb has only the in-frame clones, and not every one. The V and J calls and clone size come from that table; D and trimming were worked out from the DNA. Of roughly 260,000 clones in the sample, approximately 89% were seen once. CDR3 size: 11 residues. From germline, CDR1 is GTSNPN and CDR2 SVGIG (reference sequence). Trimming removed 7 bases at V and 7 bases at J, with 13 bases between. Cohorts were assigned according to the clinical history that participants reported. Recovered status in Cohort 3 required two negative PCRs, clearance, or symptom resolution.

The clonotype originates from a woman aged 18-29 years who had recovered from COVID-19. The rearrangement joins TRBV30 to TRBJ2-5; perhaps TRBD1 as D (8 bases). The sample was PBMCs or T cells enriched from blood (not recorded which). DNA of the CDR3: TGTGCCTCGACAGGGGAGGGGACCCAGTACTTC. It encodes CASTGEGTQYF.